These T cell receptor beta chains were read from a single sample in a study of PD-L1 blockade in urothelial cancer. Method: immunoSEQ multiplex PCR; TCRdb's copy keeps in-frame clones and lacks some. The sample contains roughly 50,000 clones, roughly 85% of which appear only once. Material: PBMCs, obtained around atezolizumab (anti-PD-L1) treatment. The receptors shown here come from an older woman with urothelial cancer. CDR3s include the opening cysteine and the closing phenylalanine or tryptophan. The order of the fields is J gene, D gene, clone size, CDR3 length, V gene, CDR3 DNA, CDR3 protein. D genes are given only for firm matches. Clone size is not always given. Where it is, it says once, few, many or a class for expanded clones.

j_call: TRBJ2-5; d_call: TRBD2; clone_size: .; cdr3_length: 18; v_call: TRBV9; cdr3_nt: TGTGCCAGCAGCGTAGGCCAAGGGCGGGGCCCGGGGGGGGAGACCCAGTACTTC; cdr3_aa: CASSVGQGRGPGGETQYF
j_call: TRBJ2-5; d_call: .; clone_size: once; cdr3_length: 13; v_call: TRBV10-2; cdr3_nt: TGCGCCAGCAGTGAAAACAGAGAAGAGACCCAGTACTTC; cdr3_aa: CASSENREETQYF
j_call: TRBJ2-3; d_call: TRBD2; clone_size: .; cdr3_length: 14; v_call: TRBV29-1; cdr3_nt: TGCAGCGTTGAATTTCTAGCGGGGGGTGGTACGCAGTATTTT; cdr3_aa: CSVEFLAGGGTQYF
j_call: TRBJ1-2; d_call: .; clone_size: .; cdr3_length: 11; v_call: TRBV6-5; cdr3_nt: TGTGCCAGCACAGGGTACTATGGCTACACCTTC; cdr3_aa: CASTGYYGYTF
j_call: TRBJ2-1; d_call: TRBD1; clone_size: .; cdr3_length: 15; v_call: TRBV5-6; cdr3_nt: TGTGCCAGCAGCTACTCCGGGACAGGCTTCGGTGAGCAGTTCTTC; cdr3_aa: CASSYSGTGFGEQFF
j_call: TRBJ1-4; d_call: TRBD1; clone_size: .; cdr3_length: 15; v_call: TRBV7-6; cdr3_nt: TGTGCCAGCAGCCCCGAGACAGGGGCGAATGAAAAACTGTTTTTT; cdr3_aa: CASSPETGANEKLFF
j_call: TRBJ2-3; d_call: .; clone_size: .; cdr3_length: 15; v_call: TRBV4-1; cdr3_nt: TGCGCCAGCAGCCAAGTTCTAGCAGGCTCAGATACGCAGTATTTT; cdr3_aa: CASSQVLAGSDTQYF
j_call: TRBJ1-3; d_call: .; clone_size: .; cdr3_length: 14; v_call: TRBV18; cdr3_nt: TGTGCCAGCTCACCGGACAGTGCTGGAAACACCATATATTTT; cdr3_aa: CASSPDSAGNTIYF
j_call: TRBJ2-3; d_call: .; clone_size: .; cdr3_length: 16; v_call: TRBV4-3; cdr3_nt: TGCGCCAGCAGCCCCTCCAACATCTTTAGCACAGATACGCAGTATTTT; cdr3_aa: CASSPSNIFSTDTQYF
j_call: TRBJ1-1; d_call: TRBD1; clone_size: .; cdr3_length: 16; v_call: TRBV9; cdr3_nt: TGTGCCAGCAGCGCTACTACAGGGGGCTTACGGTCTGAAGCTTTCTTT; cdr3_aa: CASSATTGGLRSEAFF
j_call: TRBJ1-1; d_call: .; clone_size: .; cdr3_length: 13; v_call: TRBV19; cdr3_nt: TGTGCCAGTACGACAAGACAGAACACTGAAGCTTTCTTT; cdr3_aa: CASTTRQNTEAFF
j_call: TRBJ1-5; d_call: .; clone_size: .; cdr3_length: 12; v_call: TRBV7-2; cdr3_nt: TGTGCCAGCAGCTTACAGAATCAGCCCCAGCATTTT; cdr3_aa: CASSLQNQPQHF
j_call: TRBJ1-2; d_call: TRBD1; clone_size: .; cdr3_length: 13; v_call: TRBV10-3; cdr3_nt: TGTGCCATCAGCCACCCAGGGGGCTATGGCTACACCTTC; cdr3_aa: CAISHPGGYGYTF
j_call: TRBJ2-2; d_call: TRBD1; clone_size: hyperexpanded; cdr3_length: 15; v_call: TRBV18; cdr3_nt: TGTGCCAGCTCAGGACAGGGGGCTGCGGCCGGGGAGCTGTTTTTT; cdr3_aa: CASSGQGAAAGELFF
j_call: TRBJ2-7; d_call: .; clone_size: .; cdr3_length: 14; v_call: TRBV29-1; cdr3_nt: TGCAGCGTTAAGGATCAGGAGGGTTCCTACGAGCAGTACTTC; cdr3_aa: CSVKDQEGSYEQYF
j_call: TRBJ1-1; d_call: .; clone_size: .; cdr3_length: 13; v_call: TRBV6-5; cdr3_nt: TGTGCCAGCAGATTCAGGGCCAACACTGAAGCTTTCTTT; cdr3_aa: CASRFRANTEAFF
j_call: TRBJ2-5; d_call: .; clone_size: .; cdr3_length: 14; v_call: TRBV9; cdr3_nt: TGTGCCAGCAGCGTCACAGGAATCGGGGAGACCCAGTACTTC; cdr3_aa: CASSVTGIGETQYF
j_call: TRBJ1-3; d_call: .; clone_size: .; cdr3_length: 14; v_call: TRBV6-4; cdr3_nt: TGTGCCAGCAGTGACTCGACAAAAAGGAACACCATATATTTT; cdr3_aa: CASSDSTKRNTIYF
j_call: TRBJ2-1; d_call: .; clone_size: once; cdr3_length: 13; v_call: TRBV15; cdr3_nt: TGTGCCACCAGCGCCCAACAACACAATGAGCAGTTCTTC; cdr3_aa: CATSAQQHNEQFF
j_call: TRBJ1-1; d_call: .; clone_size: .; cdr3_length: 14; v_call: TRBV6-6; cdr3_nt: TGTGCCAGCAGCCAACTCTTCAGGGGCACTGAGGCTTTCTTT; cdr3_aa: CASSQLFRGTEAFF
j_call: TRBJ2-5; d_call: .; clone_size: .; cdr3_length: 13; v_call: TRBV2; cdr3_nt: TGTGCCAGCACGCGGGACAGCCAAGAGACCCAGTACTTC; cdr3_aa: CASTRDSQETQYF
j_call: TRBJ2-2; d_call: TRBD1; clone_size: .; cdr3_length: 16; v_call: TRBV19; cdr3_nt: TGTGCCAGTAGTATCAGGGGGCTCGCGAACACCGGGGAGCTGTTTTTT; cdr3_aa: CASSIRGLANTGELFF
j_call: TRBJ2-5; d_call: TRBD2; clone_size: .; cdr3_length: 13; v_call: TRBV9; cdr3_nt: TGTGCCAGCAGCGCCGGGACTAAAGAGACCCAGTACTTC; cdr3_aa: CASSAGTKETQYF
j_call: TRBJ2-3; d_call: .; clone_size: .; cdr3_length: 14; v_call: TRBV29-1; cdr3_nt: TGCAGCGTTAAGCCAGGGGCTCGCACAGATACGCAGTATTTT; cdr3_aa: CSVKPGARTDTQYF
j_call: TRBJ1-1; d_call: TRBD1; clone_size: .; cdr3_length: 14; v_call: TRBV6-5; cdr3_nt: TGTGCCAGCAGGACTAGGACAGGGAACACTGAAGCTTTCTTT; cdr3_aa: CASRTRTGNTEAFF
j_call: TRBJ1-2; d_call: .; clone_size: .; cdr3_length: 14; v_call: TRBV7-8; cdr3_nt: TGTGCCAGCAGCTTAGGGGCAGCTGACTATGGCTACACCTTC; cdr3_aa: CASSLGAADYGYTF
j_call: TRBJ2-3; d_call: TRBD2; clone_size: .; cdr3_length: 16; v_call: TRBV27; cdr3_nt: TGTGCCAGCAGTTTTTACCTAGCGGGGACCACAGATACGCAGTATTTT; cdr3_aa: CASSFYLAGTTDTQYF
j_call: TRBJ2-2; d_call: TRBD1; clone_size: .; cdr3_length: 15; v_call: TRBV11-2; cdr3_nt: TGTGCCAGCAGCCCTCGGACAGGGGTGTACGGGGAGCTGTTTTTT; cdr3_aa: CASSPRTGVYGELFF
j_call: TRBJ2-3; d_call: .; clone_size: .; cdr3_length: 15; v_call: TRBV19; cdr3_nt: TGTGCCAGTAGTCCCCGGGACTGGTGGGGGGATACGCAGTATTTT; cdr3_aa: CASSPRDWWGDTQYF
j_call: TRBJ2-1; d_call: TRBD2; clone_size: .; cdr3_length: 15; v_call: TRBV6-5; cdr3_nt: TGTGCCAGCAGTTACAATCAAGCGGGGATCCATGAGCAGTTCTTC; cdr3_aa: CASSYNQAGIHEQFF
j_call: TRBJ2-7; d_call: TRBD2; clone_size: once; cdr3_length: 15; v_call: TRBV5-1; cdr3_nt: TGCGCCAGCAGCACCGGACTAGCGGGAGATAGGGAGCAGTACTTC; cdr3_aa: CASSTGLAGDREQYF
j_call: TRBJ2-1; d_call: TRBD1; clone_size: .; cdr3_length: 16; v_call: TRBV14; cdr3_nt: TGTGCCAGCAGCCAAATTCCGGGACAGGGCTACAATGAGCAGTTCTTC; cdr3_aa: CASSQIPGQGYNEQFF
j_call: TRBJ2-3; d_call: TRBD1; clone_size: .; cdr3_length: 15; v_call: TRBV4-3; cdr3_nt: TGCGCCAGCAGCCCAGGTGGGACAGGGTCAGATACGCAGTATTTT; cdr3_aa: CASSPGGTGSDTQYF
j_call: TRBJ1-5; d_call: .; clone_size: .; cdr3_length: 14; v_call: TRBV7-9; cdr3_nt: TGTGCCAGCAGCTTTCCAGGCTACAATCAGCCCCAGCATTTT; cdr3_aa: CASSFPGYNQPQHF
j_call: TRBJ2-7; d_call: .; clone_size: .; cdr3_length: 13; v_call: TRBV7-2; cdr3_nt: TGTGCCAGCAGCTCCGGGAGTTCCTACGAGCAGTACTTC; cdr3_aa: CASSSGSSYEQYF
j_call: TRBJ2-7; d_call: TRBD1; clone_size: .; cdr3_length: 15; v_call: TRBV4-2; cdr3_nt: TGTGCCAGCAGCGCAAGGGGACAGAGCTCCTACGAGCAGTACTTC; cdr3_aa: CASSARGQSSYEQYF
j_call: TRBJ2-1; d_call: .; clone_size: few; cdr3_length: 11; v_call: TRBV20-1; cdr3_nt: TGCAGTGCTCATCTATACAATGAGCAGTTCTTC; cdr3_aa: CSAHLYNEQFF
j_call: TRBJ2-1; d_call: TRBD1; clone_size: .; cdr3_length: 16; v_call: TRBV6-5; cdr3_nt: TGTGCCAGCAGTTACTCGAGGGACAGGGGGACAAATGAGCAGTTCTTC; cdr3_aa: CASSYSRDRGTNEQFF
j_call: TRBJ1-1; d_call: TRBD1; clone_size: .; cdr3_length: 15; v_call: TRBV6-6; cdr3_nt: TGTGCCAGCAGTTACTCCACAGGGGATTGGTTAGAAGCTTTCTTT; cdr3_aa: CASSYSTGDWLEAFF
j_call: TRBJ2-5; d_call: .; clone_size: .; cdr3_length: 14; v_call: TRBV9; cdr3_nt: TGTGCCAGCAGCACCGACACATACCAAGAGACCCAGTACTTC; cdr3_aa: CASSTDTYQETQYF
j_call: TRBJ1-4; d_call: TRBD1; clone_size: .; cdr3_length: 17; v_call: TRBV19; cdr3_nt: TGTGCCAGTAGTATATTTACTACCGGGACAGGGCTTGAAAAACTGTTTTTT; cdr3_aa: CASSIFTTGTGLEKLFF
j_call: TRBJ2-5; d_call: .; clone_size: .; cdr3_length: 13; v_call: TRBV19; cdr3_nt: TGTGCCAGTAGATTAGGGGGCCAAGAGACCCAGTACTTC; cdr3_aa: CASRLGGQETQYF
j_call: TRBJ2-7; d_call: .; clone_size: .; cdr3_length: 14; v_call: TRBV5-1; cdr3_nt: TGCGCCAGCAGCACCTGGGGTAGCGGAACTGAGCAGTACTTC; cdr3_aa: CASSTWGSGTEQYF
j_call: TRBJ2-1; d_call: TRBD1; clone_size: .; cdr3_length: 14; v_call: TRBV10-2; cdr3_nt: TGCGCCAGCAAACCCACAGGGGGCTATAATGAGCAGTTCTTC; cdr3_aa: CASKPTGGYNEQFF
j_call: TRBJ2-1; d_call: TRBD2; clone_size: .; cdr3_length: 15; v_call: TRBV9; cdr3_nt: TGTGCCAGCAGCCTTAGCGGGGGCCTCTACAATGAGCAGTTCTTC; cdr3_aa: CASSLSGGLYNEQFF
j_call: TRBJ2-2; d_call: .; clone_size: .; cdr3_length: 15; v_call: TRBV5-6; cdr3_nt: TGTGCCAGCAGCAGCTACAGTTGGAACACCGGGGAGCTGTTTTTT; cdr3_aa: CASSSYSWNTGELFF
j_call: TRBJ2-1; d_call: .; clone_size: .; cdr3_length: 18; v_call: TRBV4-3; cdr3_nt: TGCGCCAGCAGCCAAGATCTCCGGGGCAGGGGATCCTACAATGAGCAGTTCTTC; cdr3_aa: CASSQDLRGRGSYNEQFF
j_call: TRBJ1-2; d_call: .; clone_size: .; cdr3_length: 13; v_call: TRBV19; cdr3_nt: TGTGCCAGTAGGGTCGACAGGAAGTATGGCTACACCTTC; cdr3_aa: CASRVDRKYGYTF
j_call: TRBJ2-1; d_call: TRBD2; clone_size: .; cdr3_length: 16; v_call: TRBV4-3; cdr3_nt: TGCGCCAGCAGCCAAGATCGATCGGGAGGGAACAATGAGCAGTTCTTC; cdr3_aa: CASSQDRSGGNNEQFF
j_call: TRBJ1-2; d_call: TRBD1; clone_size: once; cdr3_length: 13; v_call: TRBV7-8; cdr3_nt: TGTGCCAGCAGCCTAGGGACAGGCGGAGGCTACACCTTC; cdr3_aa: CASSLGTGGGYTF
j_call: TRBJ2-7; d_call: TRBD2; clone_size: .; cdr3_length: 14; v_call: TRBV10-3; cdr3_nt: TGTGCCATCAGTGCCTTAGCGGGAGTCTACGAGCAGTACTTC; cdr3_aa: CAISALAGVYEQYF
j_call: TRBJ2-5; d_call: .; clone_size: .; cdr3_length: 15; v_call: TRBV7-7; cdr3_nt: TGTGCCAGCAGCCCAGAGGCAGGGATCCAAGAGACCCAGTACTTC; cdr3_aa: CASSPEAGIQETQYF